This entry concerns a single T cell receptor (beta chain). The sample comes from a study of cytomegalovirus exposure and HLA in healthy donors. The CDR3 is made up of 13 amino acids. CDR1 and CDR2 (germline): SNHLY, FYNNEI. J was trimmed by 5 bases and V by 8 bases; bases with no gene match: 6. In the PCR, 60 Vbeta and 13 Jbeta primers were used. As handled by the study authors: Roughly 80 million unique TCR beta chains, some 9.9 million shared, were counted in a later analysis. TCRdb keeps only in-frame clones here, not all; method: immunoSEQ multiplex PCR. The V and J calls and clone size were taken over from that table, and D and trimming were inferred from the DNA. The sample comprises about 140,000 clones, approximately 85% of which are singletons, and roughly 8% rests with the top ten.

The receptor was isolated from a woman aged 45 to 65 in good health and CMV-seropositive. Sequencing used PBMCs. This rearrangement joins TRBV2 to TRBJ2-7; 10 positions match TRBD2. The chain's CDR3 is CASQLAGSDEQYF. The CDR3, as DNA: TGTGCCAGCCAACTAGCGGGATCAGACGAGCAGTACTTC.